This T cell receptor beta chain was captured by sequencing in a study of control samples from healthy donors and cancer patients. Trimming took 0 bases from V and 8 from J; bases not matched to a gene: 9. This CDR3 is 16 amino acids long. CDR1 and CDR2 from the germline V gene are LGHDT and YNNKEL (reference sequence). There are a few counts of this clone. The data were produced by immunoSEQ multiplex PCR, yet TCRdb's version contains in-frame clones alone and is incomplete. Here the sample spans some 200,000 clones, roughly 94% being singletons. This rearrangement joins TRBV3-1 (or the pseudogene TRBV3-2) to TRBJ1-4, with TRBD1 identical over 7 bases. The origin of this receptor is a man aged 45-65 years in good health. Sequences were obtained from blood. CDR3 sequence: CASSQDQTGSREKLFF. Written as DNA, the CDR3 is TGTGCCAGCAGCCAAGATCAGACAGGGTCACGGGAAAAACTGTTTTTT.